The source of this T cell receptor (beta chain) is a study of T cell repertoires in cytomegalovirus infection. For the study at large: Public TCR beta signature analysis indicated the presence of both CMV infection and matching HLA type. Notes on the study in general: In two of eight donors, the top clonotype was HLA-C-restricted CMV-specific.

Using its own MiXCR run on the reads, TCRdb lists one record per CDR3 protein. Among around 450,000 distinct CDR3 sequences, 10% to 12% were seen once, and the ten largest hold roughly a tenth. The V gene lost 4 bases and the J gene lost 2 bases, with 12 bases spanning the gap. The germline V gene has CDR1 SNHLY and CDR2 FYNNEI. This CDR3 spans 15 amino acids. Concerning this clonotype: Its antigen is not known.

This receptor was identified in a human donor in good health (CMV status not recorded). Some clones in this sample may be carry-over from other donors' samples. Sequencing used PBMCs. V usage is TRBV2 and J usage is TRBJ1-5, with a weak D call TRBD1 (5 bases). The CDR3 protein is CASSVGGRGNQPQHF. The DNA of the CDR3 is TGTGCCAGCAGTGTGGGGGGTCGCGGCAATCAGCCCCAGCATTTT.